The clone carrying this TCR beta chain was counted once. The PBMC fraction was derived from around 9.4 ml of fresh peripheral blood. The data derive from a study of Graves' ophthalmopathy and Graves' hyperthyroidism. The authors amplified TCR beta CDR3 regions, and they did so from RNA transcripts for repertoire sequencing. HTBI-primed first-round RT-PCR preceded second-round multiplex PCR. TCRdb re-analysed the multiplex PCR reads in MiXCR, keeping a single row per CDR3 protein. The sample includes about 740,000 distinct CDR3 sequences, approximately 40% of them seen just once. This receptor was obtained from an adult man with Graves' ophthalmopathy. The sequencing sample was made of peripheral blood.

The CDR3 nucleotides are TGTGCCAGCAGCCAAGTCGTCGACAGGGGATTTATAAACACTGAAGCTTTCTTT. It yields the protein CASSQVVDRGFINTEAFF. The rearrangement joins TRBV7-2 to TRBJ1-1; 8 bases match TRBD1. J lost 2 bases, V lost 5 bases, and 16 bases had no gene match. This CDR3 has 18 amino acids. From germline, CDR1 is SGHTA and CDR2 FQGNSA. Drawing the rest from reference TRBV7-2 and TRBJ1-1, the complete variable domain is GAGVSQSPSNKVTEKGKDVELRCDPISGHTALYWYRQSLGQGLEFLIYFQGNSAPDKSGLPSDRFSAERTGGSVSTLTIQRTQQEDSAVYLCASSQVVDRGFINTEAFFGQGTRLTVV.